These 8 T cell receptor beta chains were all obtained from the same sample, sequenced in a study of blood T cell repertoires in COVID-19 (dated by TCRdb to 2020 to 2021). The library came from the immunoSEQ multiplex PCR assay. Here the immuneACCESS table is served through TCRdb, limited to in-frame sequences with V and J called. Missing clones are a known gap in these copies; in checked studies unresolved V genes cover under half, and the rest lacks a known reason. This sample holds some 250,000 clones; 70% to 90% were observed only once. Around 5.1% of the sample lies in the top ten. Material: peripheral blood. These receptors were taken from a woman aged 55 to 70 with COVID-19, enrolled during active disease.

The chain links TRBV30 to TRBJ1-3, with D maybe TRBD1 (6 bases). The V gene lost 2 bases and the J gene lost 5 bases, with 10 bases spanning the gap. This CDR3 contains 13 residues. The V gene's germline CDR1 is GTSNPN and CDR2 SVGIG (reference sequence). This CDR3 is CAWSWDNRNTIYF. CDR3 DNA: TGTGCCTGGAGTTGGGACAACCGAAACACCATATATTTT.

This chain connects TRBV7-9 to TRBJ2-4, with 11 nucleotides matching TRBD2. The CDR3 is 17 amino acids. Germline lookup yields CDR1 SEHNR and CDR2 FQNEAQ (reference sequence). Trimming took 5 bases from V and 1 from J; bases not matched to a gene: 7. As DNA, the CDR3 is TGTGCCAGCAGCGAGCCTAGCGGGAGGAGGGCCAAAAACATTCAGTACTTC. Amino acids: CASSEPSGRRAKNIQYF.

The chain carries TRBV6-5 and TRBJ1-2; unclear D gene. Trimming took off 2 bases at V and 0 bases at J, with 10 bases between the two ends. CDR1 and CDR2 (germline): MNHEY, SVGAGI. This CDR3 has 15 residues. CDR3 in DNA: TGTGCCAGCAGTTACAGCTATCCTGCTAACTATGGCTACACCTTC. Its translation is CASSYSYPANYGYTF.

The chain couples TRBV7-2 to TRBJ1-4; TRBD1 might be the D (5 bases). In germline, CDR1 is SGHTA, CDR2 FQGNSA. Trimming took off 1 base at V and 8 bases at J, with 11 bases between the two ends. CDR3 length: 14 residues. The CDR3 here is CASSLDLRVEKLFF. CDR3 sequence (DNA): TGTGCCAGCAGCTTAGATCTCAGGGTGGAAAAACTGTTTTTT.

This clone was seen repeatedly, ten times or more. The chain links TRBV10-2 to TRBJ1-5, with TRBD1 matching 8 bases. Germline CDR1 reads WSHSY; CDR2 reads SAAADI. Trimming took 2 bases from V and 7 from J; bases not matched to a gene: 4. The CDR3 loop spans 14 amino acids. The CDR3 DNA reads TGCGCCAGCAGTGAGGCAGGGGACAGGCAGCCCCAGCATTTT. Translated, it gives CASSEAGDRQPQHF.

This clone showed up just once. The V and J genes are TRBV11-1 and TRBJ1-5; D not certain. V gave up 5 bases and J gave up 8 bases, with 13 bases separating them. The CDR3 has 13 amino acids. Germline V gives CDR1 SGHAT, CDR2 FQDESV (reference sequence). The CDR3 DNA follows: TGTGCCAGCAGCCCTACTGGAGTCGAGCCCCAGCATTTT. It is translated as CASSPTGVEPQHF.

The chain combines TRBV7-2 with TRBJ2-7; D uncertain. CDR1 and CDR2 (germline): SGHTA, FQGNSA. CDR3 length: 8 amino acids. CDR3: CVQYEQYF. CDR3 in DNA: TGTGTTCAGTACGAGCAGTACTTC.

This rearrangement joins TRBV4-1 to TRBJ2-1, with 11 bases lining up with TRBD2. This CDR3 contains 16 residues. V lost 0 bases to trimming and J lost 5 bases; unmatched junction nucleotides: 3. The germline V gene has CDR1 MGHRA and CDR2 YSYEKL. In DNA, the CDR3 is TGCGCCAGCAGCCAAGAACTAGCGGGAGTCAACAATGAGCAGTTCTTC. It yields the protein CASSQELAGVNNEQFF.